The entry below gives a single TCR beta chain sequence along with its context. Antigen specificity is unknown. The data stem from a study of cytomegalovirus exposure and HLA in healthy donors. Study-level background: The Caucasian-associated ancestry cluster held less than 85% of 398 genotyped donors. Study-wide points: Researchers reported in a later analysis that a missense DCLRE1C variant was tied to TCR beta V- and J-gene trimming.

The primer mix had 60 Vbeta and 13 Jbeta primers. Data came from immunoSEQ multiplex PCR; TCRdb stores just in-frame clones and leaves some out. The sample lists around 130,000 clones, more than 70% occurring once. The clonotype comes from an older woman in good health and CMV-seronegative. Sequencing was done on a sample of PBMCs.

The CDR3 DNA reads as TGCAGCGTTCGGGGAGGGACTAGCGGGTCGCAAGAGACCCAGTACTTC. Translation: CSVRGGTSGSQETQYF. The chain joins TRBV29-1 to TRBJ2-5; 12 positions match TRBD2. Germline lookup yields CDR1 SQVTM and CDR2 ANQGSEA. The J segment lost 2 bases and the V segment lost 5 bases, leaving 9 bases of the junction unmatched. This CDR3 region has 16 residues.